The 20 T cell receptor beta chains reported below all come from one sample, sequenced in a study of blood T cell repertoires in COVID-19. TCRdb's copy holds only in-frame clones and misses some; the assay was immunoSEQ multiplex PCR. The table includes some 200,000 clones, around nine tenths detected once. Sequences were obtained from peripheral blood. Every receptor here comes from a middle-aged woman with acute or convalescent COVID-19.

CDR3 residues: CASSLGTSGGAYNEQFF. As DNA, the CDR3 is TGCGCCAGCAGCTTGGGAACCTCAGGGGGCGCCTACAATGAGCAGTTCTTC. The chain carries TRBV5-1 and TRBJ2-1; 8 bases line up with TRBD1. Per germline, CDR1 SGHRS and CDR2 YFSETQ. The V segment lost 0 bases and the J segment 2 bases; nucleotides outside the gene matches: 7. The CDR3 extends over 17 amino acids.

The chain uses TRBV11-2 and TRBJ2-3; 8 positions agree with TRBD2. With V trimmed by 8 bases and J by 3 bases, 10 bases remained unmatched. Germline V gene data show CDR1 as SGHAT and CDR2 as FQNNGV. There are 15 residues in the CDR3. CDR3: CASGSSGRRTDTQYF. DNA of the CDR3: TGTGCCAGCGGCTCTAGCGGGCGGAGGACAGATACGCAGTATTTT.

J is TRBJ2-4 and V is TRBV15, with 11 bases identical to TRBD2. V lost 5 bases, J lost 0 bases, and 15 bases stayed unmatched. The germline V gene has CDR1 LNHNV and CDR2 YYDKDF (reference sequence). The CDR3 sequence is 20 residues long. CDR3: CATSSTPGTSGSLAKNIQYF. DNA of the CDR3: TGTGCCACCAGCTCTACCCCCGGGACTAGCGGCTCTCTAGCCAAAAACATTCAGTACTTC.

V and J are TRBV18 and TRBJ1-1, with D perhaps matching TRBD1 (6 bases). Trimming left V 3 bases short and J 9 bases short, with 14 bases between. The CDR3 is made up of 13 amino acids. Germline CDR1 KGHSH, CDR2 LQKENI. CDR3 residues: CASSPSGDTQAFF. The CDR3 coding sequence is TGTGCCAGCTCACCGTCAGGGGACACCCAAGCTTTCTTT.

V usage is TRBV7-8 and J usage is TRBJ1-2; no reliable D call. The CDR3 runs to 14 residues. Germline V lookup: CDR1 SGHVS, CDR2 FQNEAQ. Trimming took 2 bases from V and 3 from J, leaving 10 bases between them. CDR3 nucleotides: TGTGCCAGCAGCTTAAGTTGGGAGGACTATGGCTACACCTTC. Its protein product is CASSLSWEDYGYTF.

This clone was counted once. The chain combines TRBV6-5 with TRBJ1-6; TRBD1 aligns across 8 bases. The CDR3 is 14 amino acids. With 8 bases clipped from V and 5 bases from J, the junction kept 5 bases outside the gene matches. Per germline, CDR1 MNHEY and CDR2 SVGAGI. The CDR3 sequence: CASALTGDNSPLHF. The DNA of the CDR3 is TGTGCCAGCGCATTGACAGGGGATAATTCACCCCTCCACTTT.

This rearrangement joins TRBV6-5 to TRBJ1-3; tentative D call: TRBD1 (5 bases). V was shortened by 6 bases and J by 10 bases, with 10 bases between the two germline ends. The CDR3 is 11 residues long. Germline CDR1 reads MNHEY; CDR2 reads SVGAGI. In DNA form, the CDR3 reads TGTGCCAGCAGCGTTGGACATACCATATATTTT. Protein product: CASSVGHTIYF.

This clone was observed once. V usage is TRBV19 and J usage is TRBJ2-3; 14 bases fit TRBD2. V shed 3 bases, J shed 5 bases, and the junction held 7 bases outside the gene matches. The CDR3 has 17 residues. Germline CDR1 is LNHDA and CDR2 is SQIVND (reference sequence). DNA for the CDR3: TGTGCCAGTAGTATTGGACTAGCGGGGGGCAGGGTAGATACGCAGTATTTT. Protein: CASSIGLAGGRVDTQYF.

This chain connects TRBV19 to TRBJ1-2, with D maybe TRBD1 (6 bases). With 5 bases removed from V and 5 bases from J, the gap between germline ends came to 12 bases. The CDR3 totals 13 residues. The V gene's germline CDR1 is LNHDA and CDR2 SQIVND (reference sequence). CDR3 sequence: CASSPRQAYGYTF. CDR3 sequence (DNA): TGTGCCAGTAGTCCCAGACAGGCGTATGGCTACACCTTC.

The J gene is TRBJ2-3, the V gene TRBV4-1; maybe TRBD1 (6 bases). The CDR3 extends over 16 amino acids. Germline V CDR1 and CDR2: MGHRA, YSYEKL. The V end lost 1 base, the J end lost 1 base, and 12 bases lay between the germline ends. The CDR3: CASSQGWGQGTDTQYF. Here the CDR3 DNA reads TGCGCCAGCAGCCAAGGATGGGGACAAGGCACAGATACGCAGTATTTT.

The rearrangement joins TRBV27 to TRBJ1-1, with 9 bases fitting TRBD1. The CDR3 is made up of 14 amino acids. Germline V gene lookup returns CDR1 MNHEY and CDR2 SMNVEV (reference sequence). V shed 3 bases and J 7 bases; nucleotides not matched to a gene: 6. CDR3 sequence (DNA): TGTGCCAGCAGTTTGCCCGGGACAGGGAGTGAAGCTTTCTTT. Translated, it gives CASSLPGTGSEAFF.

The chain combines TRBV6-5 with TRBJ2-7; TRBD2 matches 8 bases. The CDR3 spans 13 residues. With 6 bases clipped from V and 3 bases from J, the junction kept 4 bases outside the gene matches. CDR1 and CDR2 from the germline V gene are MNHEY and SVGAGI. The CDR3 sequence is CASSPRGGYEQYV. The CDR3 bases are TGTGCCAGCAGCCCCCGGGGGGGCTACGAGCAGTACGTC.

The chain links TRBV5-5 to TRBJ1-2; no clear D. Germline V lookup: CDR1 SGHKS, CDR2 YYEKEE (reference sequence). Between the trimmed V and J ends, which lost 4 bases and 3 bases, there was a span of 16 bases. The length of the CDR3 is 15 residues. The CDR3: CASSLGLREDYGYTF. The CDR3, as DNA: TGTGCCAGCAGCCTAGGGTTGAGGGAAGACTATGGCTACACCTTC.

This clone was seen a handful of times. The chain joins TRBV19 to TRBJ1-4; D gene ambiguous. V was clipped by 3 bases and J by 8 bases, with 19 bases between them. CDR3 length equals 16 residues. Germline V gene lookup returns CDR1 LNHDA and CDR2 SQIVND (reference sequence). The CDR3 reads CASSIRTLLTGEKLFF. In DNA, the CDR3 is TGTGCCAGTAGTATCCGCACCCTCCTAACGGGGGAAAAACTGTTTTTT.

The V gene is TRBV5-1, the J gene TRBJ1-2, with 7 bases that match TRBD1. The J segment lost 7 bases and the V segment lost 4 bases, leaving 10 bases of the junction unmatched. Germline loops: CDR1 SGHRS, CDR2 YFSETQ. The CDR3 has 14 amino acids. DNA for the CDR3: TGCGCCAGCAGCCTAGGGGACAGCTTGTCTGGCTACACCTTC. It yields the protein CASSLGDSLSGYTF.

This sequence joins TRBV5-6 and TRBJ2-1; 10 positions agree with TRBD2. The CDR3 is made up of 14 amino acids. The V gene's germline CDR1 is SGHDT and CDR2 YYEEEE. V was pared by 4 bases and J by 14 bases, with 12 bases of the junction left unmatched. The CDR3 DNA reads TGTGCCAGCAGCCAGGACTTAGCGGGGGGCGTGAAGTTCTTC. As protein: CASSQDLAGGVKFF. The variable domain in full, completed from reference TRBV5-6 and TRBJ2-1, reads DAGVTQSPTHLIKTRGQQVTLRCSPKSGHDTVSWYQQALGQGPQFIFQYYEEEERQRGNFPDRFSGHQFPNYSSELNVNALLLGDSALYLCASSQDLAGGVKFFGPGTRLTVL.

The genes are TRBV9 and TRBJ1-1; D gene unclear. The CDR3 sequence is 14 residues long. Trimming removed 4 bases at V and 4 bases at J, with 14 bases between. Germline V lookup: CDR1 SGDLS, CDR2 YYNGEE. The DNA of the CDR3 is TGTGCCAGCAGCCCCCACGGCGAGGGCACTGAAGCTTTCTTT. This sequence encodes CASSPHGEGTEAFF.

The chain is built from TRBV2 and TRBJ1-3; D may be TRBD1 (6 bases). This CDR3 has 17 residues. The V end was cut by 7 bases, the J end by 0 bases, with 19 bases between. Germline CDR1 SNHLY, CDR2 FYNNEI. As DNA, the CDR3 is TGTGCCAGCAAGACAGGCCTGATGCGCCGCTCTGGAAACACCATATATTTT. Encoded protein: CASKTGLMRRSGNTIYF.

The chain combines TRBV18 with TRBJ1-5; D remains unclear. Germline assignment: CDR1 KGHSH and CDR2 LQKENI. The CDR3 consists of 13 residues. V gave up 4 bases and J gave up 4 bases, with 8 bases separating them. The CDR3 reads CASSQAGNQPQHF. CDR3 nucleotide sequence: TGTGCCAGCTCACAGGCGGGGAATCAGCCCCAGCATTTT.

This clone was detected only once. The V and J genes are TRBV11-2 and TRBJ1-4; the match to TRBD1 covers 7 bases. CDR1 is SGHAT and CDR2 is FQNNGV in the germline V gene. This CDR3 is 17 amino acids long. Trimming at V came to 5 bases and at J to 5 bases, leaving 14 bases not matched to a gene. Here the CDR3 DNA reads TGTGCCAGCAGCGTAGCGACAGGGAAGAGGCCAAATGAAAAACTGTTTTTT. It yields the protein CASSVATGKRPNEKLFF.